Below are 22 T cell receptor beta chains sequenced from a single sample in a study of blood T cell repertoires in COVID-19. Libraries were prepared by immunoSEQ multiplex PCR; TCRdb keeps only in-frame clonotypes and omits some of them. The sample records about 270,000 clones, around 89% being singletons. Input material: PBMCs or T cells enriched from blood (not recorded which). These receptors all come from a woman aged 18-35 years who had recovered from COVID-19.

The chain recombines TRBV9 with TRBJ2-7, with no clear D. The CDR3 covers 13 residues. Looked up from germline, CDR1 is SGDLS and CDR2 is YYNGEE. V lost 4 bases to trimming and J lost 5 bases, with 13 bases between them. The CDR3 region has the DNA TGTGCCAGCAGCCCCCGACTCCGCGACGAGCAGTACTTC. Protein sequence: CASSPRLRDEQYF.

CDR3 in amino acids: CASSVRLVEETQYF. The DNA for the CDR3 is TGTGCCAGCAGCGTCCGACTAGTAGAGGAGACCCAGTACTTC. The chain joins TRBV7-9 to TRBJ2-5; D is perhaps TRBD2 (6 bases). Germline assignment: CDR1 SEHNR and CDR2 FQNEAQ (reference sequence). V was clipped by 5 bases and J by 5 bases, with 15 bases between them. The CDR3 spans 14 residues. The full variable domain, with the rest looked up from reference TRBV7-9 and TRBJ2-5, is DTGVSQNPRHKITKRGQNVTFRCDPISEHNRLYWYRQTLGQGPEFLTYFQNEAQLEKSRLLSDRFSAERPKGSFSTLEIQRTEQGDSAMYLCASSVRLVEETQYFGPGTRLLVL.

The rearrangement uses TRBV28 and TRBJ1-1; D gene uncertain. Per germline, CDR1 MDHEN and CDR2 SYDVKM. This CDR3 has 18 residues. Deletions cut 0 bases from V and 4 bases from J, with 21 bases between. The CDR3 nucleotides are TGTGCCAGCAGTTTATGGATTAATTCTCTATCAGGAGGCACTGAAGCTTTCTTT. Its translation: CASSLWINSLSGGTEAFF.

The chain couples TRBV25-1 to TRBJ1-2, with TRBD1 as a possible D gene (6 bases). Germline V gives CDR1 MGHDK, CDR2 SYGVNS. The CDR3 is made up of 16 amino acids. The V gene lost 1 base and the J gene lost 2 bases, with 14 bases spanning the gap. The DNA of the CDR3 is TGTGCCAGCAGTGAATTTGGGACACAGATGAACTATGGCTACACCTTC. Translating it yields CASSEFGTQMNYGYTF.

This chain uses TRBV11-2 with TRBJ2-7, with a weak D call TRBD1 (6 bases). The V and J ends lost 6 bases and 6 bases respectively, with 9 bases between them. Per the germline V gene, CDR1 is SGHAT and CDR2 is FQNNGV. The CDR3 covers 11 residues. The CDR3 DNA sequence: TGTGCCAGCAGTCAAGGGGGCGAGCAGTACTTC. This encodes CASSQGGEQYF.

CDR3 nucleotides: TGTGCCAGCAGCCAAGATCTGGGCAGGGTCGAGACCCAGTACTTC. This encodes CASSQDLGRVETQYF. V usage is TRBV3-1 (or the pseudogene TRBV3-2) and J usage is TRBJ2-5; weak D call: TRBD1 (5 bases). Deletions cut 0 bases from V and 5 bases from J, with 13 bases between. This CDR3 region has 15 residues. CDR1 and CDR2 (germline): LGHDT, YNNKEL (reference sequence).

The rearrangement joins TRBV7-9 to TRBJ1-2, with D uncertain. The CDR3 length is 11 residues. Trimming left V 5 bases short and J 9 bases short, with 10 bases between. Looked up from germline, CDR1 is SEHNR and CDR2 is FQNEAQ (reference sequence). The CDR3 loop is CASSLGWSYTF. CDR3 coding DNA: TGTGCCAGCAGCCTCGGGTGGAGCTACACCTTC.

The chain combines TRBV27 with TRBJ1-4, with TRBD1 matching over 7 bases. This CDR3 has 16 residues. From germline, CDR1 is MNHEY and CDR2 SMNVEV (reference sequence). The junction had 13 bases not matched to a gene; V was cut back by 7 bases and J by 5 bases. CDR3 amino acids: CASNKKTGEGNEKLFF. The DNA for the CDR3 is TGTGCCAGCAATAAAAAAACAGGGGAAGGGAATGAAAAACTGTTTTTT.

V is TRBV24-1 and J is TRBJ2-1, with 14 bases identical to TRBD2. Germline V gene data show CDR1 as KGHDR and CDR2 as SFDVKD. The CDR3 covers 17 residues. V was pared by 4 bases and J by 3 bases, with 4 bases of the junction left unmatched. The CDR3 sequence: CATSEGTSGGLYNEQFF. CDR3 nucleotides: TGTGCCACCAGTGAAGGGACTAGCGGGGGCCTCTACAATGAGCAGTTCTTC.

This clone was found a few times. A read error may account for a junction end that differs from germline. The V gene is TRBV6-4, the J gene TRBJ1-1, with D uncertain. This CDR3 comprises 12 residues. Germline CDR1 MRHNA, CDR2 SNTAGT. CDR3 sequence: CASSNSAGEAFF. The CDR3 region has the DNA TGTGCCAGCAGTAACTCAGCGGGTGAAGCTTTCTTT.

The chain uses TRBV6-5 and TRBJ2-1; TRBD2 matches 9 bases. The length of the CDR3 is 15 residues. V shed 5 bases and J 2 bases; nucleotides not matched to a gene: 4. CDR1 is MNHEY and CDR2 is SVGAGI in the germline V gene. CDR3 DNA: TGTGCCAGCAGTAGAGGCGGGGGGGCCTACAATGAGCAGTTCTTC. Protein sequence: CASSRGGGAYNEQFF.

This clone has just one count. The rearrangement links TRBV28 to TRBJ1-5; D unresolved. CDR3 length equals 12 residues. Germline CDR1 and CDR2: MDHEN and SYDVKM. V was clipped by 4 bases and J by 7 bases, with 8 bases between them. The CDR3 protein is CASSSPGQPQHF. The CDR3 coding sequence is TGTGCCAGCAGTTCCCCGGGACAGCCCCAGCATTTT.

The chain employs TRBV19 and TRBJ2-7; no clear D gene. Per the germline V gene, CDR1 is LNHDA and CDR2 is SQIVND (reference sequence). CDR3 length equals 14 residues. Trimming took 1 base from V and 0 from J, leaving 7 bases between them. The CDR3 nucleotides read TGTGCCAGTAGTATAGCCTTCAGCTCCTACGAGCAGTACTTC. Its protein product is CASSIAFSSYEQYF.

The chain combines TRBV9 with TRBJ2-7, with a weak D call TRBD1 (7 bases). CDR3 length: 13 amino acids. Per the germline V gene, CDR1 is SGDLS and CDR2 is YYNGEE. V lost 5 bases and J lost 4, with 13 bases in between. The DNA for the CDR3 is TGTGCCAGCAGTCGACAGGGAGGATACGAGCAGTACTTC. Residues: CASSRQGGYEQYF.

The chain employs TRBV10-3 and TRBJ1-4; 7 nucleotides align to TRBD1. This CDR3 is built from 14 residues. Germline loops: CDR1 ENHRY, CDR2 SYGVKD. V shed 6 bases, J shed 4 bases, and the junction held 5 bases outside the gene matches. CDR3 residues: CAIRGGQLNEKLFF. DNA for the CDR3: TGTGCCATCAGAGGGGGCCAGCTTAATGAAAAACTGTTTTTT.

V gene TRBV6-7 combines with J gene TRBJ2-7; possibly TRBD2 for D (6 bases). TRBV6-7 is assigned to the ORF class and has an uncertain function. Trimming took off 5 bases at V and 3 bases at J, with 14 bases between the two ends. This CDR3 is built from 14 residues. CDR3: CASSAAGTYYEQYF. The CDR3 DNA sequence: TGTGCCAGCAGTGCCGCCGGGACTTACTACGAGCAGTACTTC.

The rearrangement joins TRBV10-3 to TRBJ1-2; D may be TRBD1 (6 bases). From germline, CDR1 is ENHRY and CDR2 SYGVKD. The length of the CDR3 is 16 residues. V shed 5 bases and J shed 0 bases, with 16 bases lying between them. The CDR3: CAISTGIGVANYGYTF. CDR3 DNA sequence: TGTGCCATCAGTACAGGGATTGGAGTCGCTAACTATGGCTACACCTTC.

The rearrangement joins TRBV19 to TRBJ2-1, with a weak D call TRBD2 (5 bases). The CDR3 has 15 amino acids. The germline CDR1 and CDR2 sequences are LNHDA and SQIVND (reference sequence). V gave up 4 bases and J gave up 0 bases, with 10 bases separating them. The CDR3: CASSSRGGSYNEQFF. Here the CDR3 DNA reads TGTGCCAGTAGTAGCCGGGGTGGCTCCTACAATGAGCAGTTCTTC.

The genes are TRBV11-2 and TRBJ1-1, with D perhaps TRBD1 (5 bases). V gave up 3 bases and J gave up 4 bases, with 15 bases separating them. Germline V gene data show CDR1 as SGHAT and CDR2 as FQNNGV. This CDR3 region has 15 residues. CDR3 bases: TGTGCCAGCAGCTTGAGAAGGGGCCTGGTCACTGAAGCTTTCTTT. As protein: CASSLRRGLVTEAFF.

The rearrangement links TRBV19 to TRBJ2-3; maybe TRBD2 (6 bases). Germline-derived CDR1 and CDR2 are LNHDA and SQIVND (reference sequence). Trimming removed 3 bases from V and 5 bases from J, with 9 bases in between. The CDR3 extends over 13 amino acids. The CDR3 nucleotides read TGTGCCAGTAGTATCCGGAGGGAAGATACGCAGTATTTT. It codes for CASSIRREDTQYF.

The CDR3 here is CASSFNQGYYNSPLHF. The CDR3 nucleotides read TGTGCCAGCAGCTTCAATCAGGGGTACTATAATTCACCCCTCCACTTT. The chain couples TRBV11-3 to TRBJ1-6, with D perhaps matching TRBD1 (6 bases). V gave up 3 bases and J gave up 3 bases, with 12 bases separating them. CDR1 is SGHNT and CDR2 is YENEEA in the germline V gene. The CDR3 is 16 amino acids.

The chain links TRBV2 to TRBJ1-5, with D unclear. This CDR3 spans 14 amino acids. Trimming shortened V by 8 bases and J by 0 bases, and 11 bases separated the two germline ends. Germline V gene lookup returns CDR1 SNHLY and CDR2 FYNNEI. The CDR3 sequence is CASEGFFSNQPQHF. DNA of the CDR3: TGTGCCAGCGAGGGTTTCTTTAGCAATCAGCCCCAGCATTTT.